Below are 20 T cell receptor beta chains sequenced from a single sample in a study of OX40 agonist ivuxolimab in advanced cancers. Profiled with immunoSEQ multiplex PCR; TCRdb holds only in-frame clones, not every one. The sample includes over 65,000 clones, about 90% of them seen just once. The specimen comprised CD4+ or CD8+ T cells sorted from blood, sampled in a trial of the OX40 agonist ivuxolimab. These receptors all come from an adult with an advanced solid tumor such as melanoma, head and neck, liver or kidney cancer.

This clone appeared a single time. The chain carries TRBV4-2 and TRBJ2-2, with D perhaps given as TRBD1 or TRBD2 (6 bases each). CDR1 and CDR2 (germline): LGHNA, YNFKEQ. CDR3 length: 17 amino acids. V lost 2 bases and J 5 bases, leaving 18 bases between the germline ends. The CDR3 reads CASSQPPPRGGTGELFF. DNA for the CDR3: TGTGCCAGCAGCCAACCGCCCCCCAGGGGAGGAACCGGGGAGCTGTTTTTT.

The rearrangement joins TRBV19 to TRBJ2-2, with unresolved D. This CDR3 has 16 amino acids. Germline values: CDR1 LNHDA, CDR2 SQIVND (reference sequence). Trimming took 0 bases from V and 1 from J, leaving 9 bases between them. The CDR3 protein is CASSIETVKNTGELFF. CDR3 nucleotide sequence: TGTGCCAGTAGTATAGAAACAGTTAAGAACACCGGGGAGCTGTTTTTT.

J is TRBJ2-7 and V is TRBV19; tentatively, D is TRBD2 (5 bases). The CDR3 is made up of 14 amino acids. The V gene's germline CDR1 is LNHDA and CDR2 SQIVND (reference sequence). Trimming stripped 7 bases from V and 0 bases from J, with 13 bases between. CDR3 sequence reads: CASTTSGASYEQYF. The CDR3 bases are TGTGCCAGTACCACGAGCGGAGCCTCCTACGAGCAGTACTTC.

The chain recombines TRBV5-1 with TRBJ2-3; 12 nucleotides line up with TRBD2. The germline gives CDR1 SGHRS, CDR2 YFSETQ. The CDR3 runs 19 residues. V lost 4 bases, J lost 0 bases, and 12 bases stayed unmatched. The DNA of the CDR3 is TGCGCCAGCAGCCCCCCTCTAGCGGGAGGGGGAACTAGCACAGATACGCAGTATTTT. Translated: CASSPPLAGGGTSTDTQYF.

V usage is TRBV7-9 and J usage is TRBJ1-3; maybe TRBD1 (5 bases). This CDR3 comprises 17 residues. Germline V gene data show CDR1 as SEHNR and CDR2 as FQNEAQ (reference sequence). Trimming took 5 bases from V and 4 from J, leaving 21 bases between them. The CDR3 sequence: CASSPSSWGATGNTIYF. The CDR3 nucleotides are TGTGCCAGCAGCCCAAGTTCGTGGGGCGCAACCGGAAACACCATATATTTT.

The CDR3 region has the DNA TGTGCCAGCAGTGACTCTGAAGGGAACGAGGTTAACTATGGCTACACCTTC. Encoded protein: CASSDSEGNEVNYGYTF. V usage is TRBV6-4 and J usage is TRBJ1-2, with D hard to call. The V end lost 0 bases, the J end lost 1 base, and 15 bases lay between the germline ends. CDR1 and CDR2 from the germline V gene are MRHNA and SNTAGT. The CDR3 contains 17 residues.

The CDR3 protein is CASSLRSPQNTEAFF. CDR3 coding DNA: TGTGCCAGCAGCTTGCGGTCTCCGCAGAACACTGAAGCTTTCTTT. The V call is TRBV7-2, the J call TRBJ1-1; D ambiguous. Germline CDR1 reads SGHTA; CDR2 reads FQGNSA. The CDR3 totals 15 residues. Trimming pared 3 bases from V and 1 base from J, leaving 12 bases between.

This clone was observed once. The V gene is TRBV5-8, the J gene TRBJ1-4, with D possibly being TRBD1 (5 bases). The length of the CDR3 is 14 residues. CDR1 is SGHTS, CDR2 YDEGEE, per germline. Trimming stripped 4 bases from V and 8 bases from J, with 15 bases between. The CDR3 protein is CASSRTQGGEKLFF. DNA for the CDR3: TGTGCCAGCAGCCGCACCCAGGGTGGCGAAAAACTGTTTTTT.

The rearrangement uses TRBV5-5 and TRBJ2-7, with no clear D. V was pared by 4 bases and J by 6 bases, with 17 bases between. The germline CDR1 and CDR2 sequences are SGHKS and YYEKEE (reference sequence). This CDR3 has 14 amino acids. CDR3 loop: CASSPSPRVGEQYF. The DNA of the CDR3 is TGTGCCAGCAGCCCCTCACCCCGGGTCGGCGAGCAGTACTTC.

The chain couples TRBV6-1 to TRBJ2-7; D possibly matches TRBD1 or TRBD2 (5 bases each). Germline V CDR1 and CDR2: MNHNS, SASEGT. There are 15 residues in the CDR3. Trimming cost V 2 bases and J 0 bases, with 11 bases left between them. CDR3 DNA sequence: TGTGCCAGCAGTGAACCGGGACGGAGCTCCTACGAGCAGTACTTC. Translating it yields CASSEPGRSSYEQYF.

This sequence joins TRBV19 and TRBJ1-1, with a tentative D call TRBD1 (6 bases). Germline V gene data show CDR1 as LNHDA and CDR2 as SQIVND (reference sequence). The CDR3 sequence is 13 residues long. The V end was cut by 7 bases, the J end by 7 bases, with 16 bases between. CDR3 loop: CASTDRSRGEAFF. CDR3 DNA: TGTGCCAGTACCGACAGGTCTAGGGGTGAAGCTTTCTTT.

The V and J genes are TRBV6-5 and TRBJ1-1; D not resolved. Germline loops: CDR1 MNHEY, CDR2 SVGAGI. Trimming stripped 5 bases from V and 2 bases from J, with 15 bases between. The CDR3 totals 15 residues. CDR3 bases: TGTGCCAGCAGTGGTTTCAGACAAAGAAACACTGAAGCTTTCTTT. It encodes CASSGFRQRNTEAFF.

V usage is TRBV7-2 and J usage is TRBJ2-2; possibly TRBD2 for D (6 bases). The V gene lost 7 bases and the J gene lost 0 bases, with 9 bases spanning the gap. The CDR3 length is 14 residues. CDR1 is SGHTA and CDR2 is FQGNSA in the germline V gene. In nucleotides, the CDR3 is TGTGCCAGCAAACTAGCAACGAACACCGGGGAGCTGTTTTTT. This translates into CASKLATNTGELFF.

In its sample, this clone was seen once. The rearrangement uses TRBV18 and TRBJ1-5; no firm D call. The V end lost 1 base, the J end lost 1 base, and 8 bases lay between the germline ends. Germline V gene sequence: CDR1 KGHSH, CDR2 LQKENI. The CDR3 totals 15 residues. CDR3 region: CASSPLAGSNQPQHF. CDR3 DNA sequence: TGTGCCAGCTCACCACTGGCGGGGAGCAATCAGCCCCAGCATTTT. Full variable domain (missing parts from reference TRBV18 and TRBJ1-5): NAGVMQNPRHLVRRRGQEARLRCSPMKGHSHVYWYRQLPEEGLKFMVYLQKENIIDESGMPKERFSAEFPKEGPSILRIQQVVRGDSAAYFCASSPLAGSNQPQHFGDGTRLSIL.

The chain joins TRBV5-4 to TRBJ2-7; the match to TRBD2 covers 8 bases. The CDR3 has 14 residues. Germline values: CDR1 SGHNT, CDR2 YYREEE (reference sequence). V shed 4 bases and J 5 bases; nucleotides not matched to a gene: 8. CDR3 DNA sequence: TGTGCCAGCAGCAAGACTAGCGAGGCGGACGAGCAGTACTTC. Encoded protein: CASSKTSEADEQYF.

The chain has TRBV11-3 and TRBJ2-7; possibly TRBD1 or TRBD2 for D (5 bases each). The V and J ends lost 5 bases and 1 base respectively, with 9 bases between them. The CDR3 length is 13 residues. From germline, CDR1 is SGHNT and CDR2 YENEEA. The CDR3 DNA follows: TGTGCCAGCAGCATCGGGGCGTCCTACGAGCAGTACTTC. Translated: CASSIGASYEQYF.

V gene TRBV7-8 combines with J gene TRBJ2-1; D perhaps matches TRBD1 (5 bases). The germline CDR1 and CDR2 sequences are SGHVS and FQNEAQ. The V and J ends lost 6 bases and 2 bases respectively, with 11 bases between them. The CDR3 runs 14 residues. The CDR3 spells CASRVTVPYNEQFF. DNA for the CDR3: TGTGCCAGCAGAGTGACAGTACCCTACAATGAGCAGTTCTTC.

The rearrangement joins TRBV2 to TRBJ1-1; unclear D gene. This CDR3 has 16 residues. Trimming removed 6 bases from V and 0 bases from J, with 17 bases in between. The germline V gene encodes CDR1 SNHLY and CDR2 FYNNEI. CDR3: CASRWKRRFMNTEAFF. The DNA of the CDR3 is TGTGCCAGCAGGTGGAAGCGCCGTTTCATGAACACTGAAGCTTTCTTT.

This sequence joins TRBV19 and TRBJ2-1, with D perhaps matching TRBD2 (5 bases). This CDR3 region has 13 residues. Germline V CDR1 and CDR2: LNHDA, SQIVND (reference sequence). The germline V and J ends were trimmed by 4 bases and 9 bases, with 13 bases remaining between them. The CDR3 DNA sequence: TGTGCCAGTAGTACACAGACCGGAGGTGAGCAGTTCTTC. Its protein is CASSTQTGGEQFF.

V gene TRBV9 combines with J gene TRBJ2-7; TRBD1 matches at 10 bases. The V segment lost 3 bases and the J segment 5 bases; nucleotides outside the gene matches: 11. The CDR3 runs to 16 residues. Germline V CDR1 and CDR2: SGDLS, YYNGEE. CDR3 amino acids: CASSAGVGQGLDEQYF. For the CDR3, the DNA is TGTGCCAGCAGCGCTGGCGTGGGACAGGGGTTGGACGAGCAGTACTTC.